Listed here are 3 T cell receptor beta chains from one sample, sequenced in a study of regulatory T cells in long-lasting Graves disease. As to time point: newly diagnosed GD, antithyroid drugs for less than 3 months. RNA from PBMCs was the source of the TCR library. Both iRepertoire HTBI primers and Arm-PCR of CDR3 regions were used to build the TCR beta libraries. In TCRdb, the multiplex PCR reads were re-called with MiXCR into one record per CDR3 protein. In the table there are 620,000 or so distinct CDR3 sequences, 16% of which are singletons. The same data also went into a second study, on T cells in Graves' hyperthyroidism and ophthalmopathy.

The sequencing used peripheral blood mononuclear cells (PBMCs), collected at new diagnosis, from a patient treated with antithyroid drugs. These receptors originate from a woman in her twenties or thirties with Graves disease.

This clonotype was seen once. The genes are TRBV12-3 or TRBV12-4 and TRBJ1-5; D is perhaps TRBD1 (6 bases). The CDR3 length is 15 residues. Trimming stripped 5 bases from V and 1 base from J, with 12 bases between. CDR3 bases: TGTGCCAGCAGTCTACAGGGTTCGAGCAATCAGCCCCAGCATTTT. Encoded protein: CASSLQGSSNQPQHF.

V is TRBV28 and J is TRBJ2-7; 9 positions agree with TRBD1. V lost 6 bases and J lost 5; bases outside the gene matches: 8. The germline CDR1 and CDR2 sequences are MDHEN and SYDVKM. The CDR3 totals 14 residues. CDR3 in DNA: TGTGCCAGCAGCCAACAGGGGGCGTACGACGAGCAGTACTTC. This sequence encodes CASSQQGAYDEQYF.

This clonotype has ten or more counts. The chain couples TRBV20-1 to TRBJ1-6; no definite D call. Trimming took off 3 bases at V and 8 bases at J, with 11 bases between the two ends. CDR1 and CDR2 (germline): DFQATT, SNEGSKA (reference sequence). This CDR3 has 13 residues. CDR3 coding DNA: TGCAGTGCTAGCCGGGGAACGGATTCACCCCTCCACTTT. Its protein is CSASRGTDSPLHF.